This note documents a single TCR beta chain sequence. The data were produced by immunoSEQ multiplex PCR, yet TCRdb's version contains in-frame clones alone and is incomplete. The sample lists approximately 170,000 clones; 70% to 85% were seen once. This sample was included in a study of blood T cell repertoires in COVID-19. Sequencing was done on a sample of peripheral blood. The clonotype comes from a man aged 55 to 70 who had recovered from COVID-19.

The CDR3 spells CASSLAGGLANTEAFF. CDR3 DNA: TGTGCCAGCAGCTTAGCCGGGGGGCTTGCGAACACTGAAGCTTTCTTT. The chain carries TRBV7-8 and TRBJ1-1, with D possibly being TRBD1 (6 bases). The CDR3 has 16 amino acids. Trimming shortened V by 0 bases and J by 1 base, and 12 bases separated the two germline ends. Germline CDR1 reads SGHVS; CDR2 reads FQNEAQ.